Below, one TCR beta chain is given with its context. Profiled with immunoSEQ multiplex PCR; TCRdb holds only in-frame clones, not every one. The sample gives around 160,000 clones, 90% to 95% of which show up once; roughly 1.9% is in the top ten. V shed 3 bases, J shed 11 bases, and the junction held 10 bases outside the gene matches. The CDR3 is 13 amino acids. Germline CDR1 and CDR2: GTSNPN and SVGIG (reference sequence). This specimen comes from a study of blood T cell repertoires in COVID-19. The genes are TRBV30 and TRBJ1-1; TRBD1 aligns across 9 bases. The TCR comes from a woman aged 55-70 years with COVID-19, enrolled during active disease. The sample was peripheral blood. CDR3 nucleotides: TGTGCCTGGAGGGAACCTGGACAGGGGATGGCTTTCTTT. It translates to CAWREPGQGMAFF.